These 23 T cell receptor beta chains were sequenced from one sample in a study of blood T cell repertoires in COVID-19. TCRdb's copy holds only in-frame clones and misses some; the assay was immunoSEQ multiplex PCR. The repertoire consists of 270,000 or so clones, with 65% to 85% occurring once and the leading ten covering around 3.7%. The sample was PBMCs or T cells enriched from blood (not recorded which). Receptor source: a man aged 50 or older who had recovered from COVID-19.

This chain links TRBV9 with TRBJ2-2; 10 positions agree with TRBD2. CDR1 is SGDLS, CDR2 YYNGEE, per germline. The ends lost 4 bases at V and 6 bases at J; junction bases unmatched: 3. This CDR3 is built from 14 residues. In DNA form, the CDR3 reads TGTGCCAGCAGCACCCTAGCGGGAGCCGGGGAGCTGTTTTTT. Its protein is CASSTLAGAGELFF.

V usage is TRBV7-6 and J usage is TRBJ2-7; 7 nucleotides align to TRBD2. The CDR3 contains 17 residues. CDR1 SGHVS and CDR2 FNYEAQ come from the germline V gene. The V gene end was trimmed by 2 bases and the J gene end by 2 bases; junction bases not matched to a gene: 12. In DNA, the CDR3 is TGTGCCAGCAGCTTACTAGCGGTGGGTGCTGGGGCCTACGAGCAGTACTTC. Encoded protein: CASSLLAVGAGAYEQYF.

The rearrangement uses TRBV5-1 and TRBJ1-1; 10 bases match TRBD1. Germline V gene lookup returns CDR1 SGHRS and CDR2 YFSETQ. This CDR3 spans 15 amino acids. The V and J ends lost 4 bases and 3 bases, in that order; junction bases with no gene match: 6. The DNA of the CDR3 is TGCGCCAGCAGCGCCGGACAGGGGGGATACACTGAAGCTTTCTTT. This translates into CASSAGQGGYTEAFF.

V gene TRBV5-4 combines with J gene TRBJ1-1; 8 bases align to TRBD1. The J segment lost 4 bases and the V segment lost 0 bases, leaving 5 bases of the junction unmatched. Germline values: CDR1 SGHNT, CDR2 YYREEE (reference sequence). The CDR3 covers 15 residues. The CDR3 DNA reads as TGTGCCAGCAGCTTGGGGGGTACAGGGGGCACTGAAGCTTTCTTT. Its translation: CASSLGGTGGTEAFF.

Only one count was recorded for this clone. The chain uses TRBV19 and TRBJ1-3; TRBD1 matches at 8 bases. The length of the CDR3 is 15 residues. Germline assignment: CDR1 LNHDA and CDR2 SQIVND (reference sequence). V trimming: 10 bases; J trimming: 1 base; junction bases outside the gene matches: 9. The CDR3 DNA reads TGTGCCACCTCAGGACAGGGTAAATCTGGAAACACCATATATTTT. It translates to CATSGQGKSGNTIYF.

V usage is TRBV19 and J usage is TRBJ2-5; D is uncertain. V lost 0 bases, J lost 4 bases, and 12 bases lay in between. The CDR3 loop spans 15 amino acids. Germline V gene sequence: CDR1 LNHDA, CDR2 SQIVND (reference sequence). CDR3 coding DNA: TGTGCCAGTAGTATAGATGGCGGCCGCCGAGAGACCCAGTACTTC. It yields the protein CASSIDGGRRETQYF.

This clone came up a few times. This chain links TRBV18 with TRBJ1-6; D is unresolved. CDR3 length equals 12 residues. Trimming stripped 0 bases from V and 9 bases from J, with 3 bases between. Germline lookup yields CDR1 KGHSH and CDR2 LQKENI. CDR3 DNA sequence: TGTGCCAGCTCACCACCGGCTTCACCCCTCCACTTT. Protein sequence: CASSPPASPLHF.

The V and J genes are TRBV6-8 and TRBJ1-2; 8 nucleotides agree with TRBD1. Germline trimming cut 6 bases from V and 2 bases from J; bases unmatched to any gene: 8. The germline gives CDR1 MNHGY, CDR2 SAAAGT. This CDR3 region has 15 residues. CDR3 in amino acids: CASRGTGEGNYGYTF. The CDR3 DNA reads TGTGCCAGCAGGGGGACAGGTGAAGGGAACTATGGCTACACCTTC.

This chain joins TRBV5-1 and TRBJ1-2; D not certain. This CDR3 is 15 amino acids long. Germline CDR1 reads SGHRS; CDR2 reads YFSETQ. V was shortened by 3 bases and J by 3 bases, with 15 bases between the two germline ends. The CDR3 coding sequence is TGCGCCAGCAGCTCAGGCGGGGAGAGCTACTATGGCTACACCTTC. Its protein product is CASSSGGESYYGYTF.

The chain uses TRBV2 and TRBJ2-2, with 9 nucleotides matching TRBD1. Germline CDR1 reads SNHLY; CDR2 reads FYNNEI. CDR3 length equals 17 residues. The J segment lost 1 base and the V segment lost 7 bases, leaving 10 bases of the junction unmatched. CDR3 bases: TGTGCCAGCATCGAAACCGGGACAGGGAAGAACACCGGGGAGCTGTTTTTT. Residues: CASIETGTGKNTGELFF.

The chain joins TRBV3-1 (or the pseudogene TRBV3-2) to TRBJ2-3, with a weak D call TRBD1 (6 bases). The germline CDR1 and CDR2 sequences are LGHDT and YNNKEL (reference sequence). V dropped 2 bases and J dropped 0 bases, with 18 bases sitting between them. The CDR3 runs to 18 residues. The CDR3 nucleotides are TGTGCCAGCAGCCAACTTATTTATCCAGGGGCTAGCACAGATACGCAGTATTTT. It encodes CASSQLIYPGASTDTQYF.

The CDR3 loop reads CASSWQGSSPLHF. The CDR3 nucleotides read TGTGCCAGTAGCTGGCAGGGTAGTTCACCCCTCCACTTT. The chain employs TRBV19 and TRBJ1-6; D is possibly TRBD1 (5 bases). The V end lost 6 bases, the J end lost 9 bases, and 12 bases lay between the germline ends. Looked up from germline, CDR1 is LNHDA and CDR2 is SQIVND (reference sequence). This CDR3 has 13 residues.

The chain has TRBV19 and TRBJ2-4; 9 bases map to TRBD1. V was clipped by 2 bases and J by 2 bases; unmatched bases: 7. CDR3 length equals 17 residues. Germline-derived CDR1 and CDR2 are LNHDA and SQIVND (reference sequence). This CDR3 reads CASSIRGQGQSKNIQYF. CDR3 nucleotides: TGTGCCAGTAGTATAAGGGGACAGGGACAGTCCAAAAACATTCAGTACTTC.

The chain links TRBV30 to TRBJ2-2, with 8 bases identical to TRBD1. The CDR3 has 14 residues. Germline V gene sequence: CDR1 GTSNPN, CDR2 SVGIG (reference sequence). V shed 8 bases, J shed 9 bases, and the junction held 14 bases outside the gene matches. The CDR3 nucleotides read TGTGCCGGATCGTTTGCAGGGGGCATGTGGGAGCTGTTTTTT. Translation: CAGSFAGGMWELFF.

The genes are TRBV7-2 and TRBJ2-1; D ambiguous. Germline lookup yields CDR1 SGHTA and CDR2 FQGNSA. The CDR3 runs to 14 residues. Trimming stripped 3 bases from V and 5 bases from J, with 11 bases between. CDR3: CASSFSYLDNEQFF. Written as DNA, the CDR3 is TGTGCCAGCAGCTTCTCTTATCTTGACAATGAGCAGTTCTTC. The variable domain in full, completed from reference TRBV7-2 and TRBJ2-1, reads GAGVSQSPSNKVTEKGKDVELRCDPISGHTALYWYRQSLGQGLEFLIYFQGNSAPDKSGLPSDRFSAERTGGSVSTLTIQRTQQEDSAVYLCASSFSYLDNEQFFGPGTRLTVL.

This rearrangement joins TRBV5-1 to TRBJ2-1; D gene unclear. Trimming stripped 0 bases from V and 0 bases from J, with 7 bases between. The CDR3 spans 15 residues. The germline V gene has CDR1 SGHRS and CDR2 YFSETQ. The CDR3 reads CASSLDWASYNEQFF. CDR3 nucleotides: TGCGCCAGCAGCTTGGATTGGGCCTCCTACAATGAGCAGTTCTTC.

Details on this clone: Sequence at one end of the junction differs from germline and may be a read error. The chain combines TRBV7-7 with TRBJ2-3, with 14 bases that match TRBD2. The germline V gene has CDR1 SSHAT and CDR2 FNYEAQ (reference sequence). The CDR3 consists of 16 residues. The CDR3 reads CASSFGLAGGPDTQYF. CDR3 in DNA: TGTGCTAGCAGCTTCGGACTAGCGGGGGGTCCAGATACGCAGTATTTT.

The V gene is TRBV9, the J gene TRBJ2-3; D is perhaps TRBD2 (7 bases). The CDR3 totals 16 residues. Trimming pared 2 bases from V and 2 bases from J, leaving 15 bases between. CDR1 is SGDLS, CDR2 YYNGEE, per germline. The CDR3, as DNA: TGTGCCAGCAGCGTCCATGGGGAGGGGGACACAGATACGCAGTATTTT. This sequence encodes CASSVHGEGDTDTQYF.

This chain links TRBV11-3 with TRBJ2-3, with TRBD2 matching over 10 bases. V was pared by 2 bases and J by 3 bases, with 5 bases of the junction left unmatched. The germline V gene has CDR1 SGHNT and CDR2 YENEEA. The CDR3 runs 16 residues. The CDR3 sequence: CASSLRAGGHTDTQYF. The CDR3 DNA is TGTGCCAGCAGCTTAAGAGCGGGGGGGCATACAGATACGCAGTATTTT. Full variable domain (rest looked up from reference TRBV11-3 and TRBJ2-3): EAGVVQSPRYKIIEKKQPVAFWCNPISGHNTLYWYLQNLGQGPELLIRYENEEAVDDSQLPKDRFSAERLKGVDSTLKIQPAELGDSAVYLCASSLRAGGHTDTQYFGPGTRLTVL.

The chain combines TRBV5-6 with TRBJ1-5, with D maybe TRBD1 (6 bases). Germline V gene lookup returns CDR1 SGHDT and CDR2 YYEEEE. The CDR3 totals 15 residues. V was pared by 2 bases and J by 2 bases, with 11 bases between. DNA for the CDR3: TGTGCCAGCAGCTTCAGGGGAGTTGGCAATCAGCCCCAGCATTTT. Its protein product is CASSFRGVGNQPQHF. The full variable domain, in which reference TRBV5-6 and TRBJ1-5 provide the parts outside the CDR3, is DAGVTQSPTHLIKTRGQQVTLRCSPKSGHDTVSWYQQALGQGPQFIFQYYEEEERQRGNFPDRFSGHQFPNYSSELNVNALLLGDSALYLCASSFRGVGNQPQHFGDGTRLSIL.

The chain uses TRBV2 and TRBJ2-5; TRBD1 matches 8 bases. Germline lookup yields CDR1 SNHLY and CDR2 FYNNEI. V shed 7 bases and J 2 bases; nucleotides not matched to a gene: 6. The CDR3 runs 14 residues. CDR3 sequence (DNA): TGTGCCAGCAATAAGGACAGGGTTCAAGAGACCCAGTACTTC. Translated: CASNKDRVQETQYF.

This clone occurred once. The CDR3 DNA is TGCGCCAGCAGCTCACATCAAGAGACCCAGTACTTC. Translation: CASSSHQETQYF. This sequence joins TRBV5-1 and TRBJ2-5; no clear D. Germline CDR1 and CDR2: SGHRS and YFSETQ. There are 12 residues in the CDR3. Trimming took off 3 bases at V and 2 bases at J, with 5 bases between the two ends.

V is TRBV11-3 and J is TRBJ1-2; a possible D gene is TRBD1 (5 bases). This CDR3 contains 14 residues. V dropped 5 bases and J dropped 7 bases, with 17 bases sitting between them. The germline V gene encodes CDR1 SGHNT and CDR2 YENEEA. CDR3 region: CASSQTTGGFGYTF. The CDR3 DNA follows: TGTGCCAGCAGCCAAACTACGGGGGGATTTGGCTACACCTTC.